A single sample is the source of the 9 T cell receptor beta chains below, sequenced in a study of T cells in Graves' hyperthyroidism and ophthalmopathy. TCR beta CDR3 regions were amplified from RNA transcripts. When the TCR CDR3 underwent first-round RT-PCR, the HTBI primer set was used. In TCRdb, the multiplex PCR reads were re-called with MiXCR into one record per CDR3 protein. The data hold about 400,000 distinct CDR3 sequences, with 15% to 18% observed a single time. The sample consisted of blood. These receptor sequences come from a woman aged 18-29 years with Graves' hyperthyroidism.

The rearrangement links TRBV15 to TRBJ2-3; a possible D gene is TRBD2 (7 bases). Per germline, CDR1 LNHNV and CDR2 YYDKDF (reference sequence). V dropped 0 bases and J dropped 5 bases, with 12 bases sitting between them. The CDR3 has 15 amino acids. The CDR3 region has the DNA TGTGCCACCAGCAGAGAGGGCGGGGGCATAGATACGCAGTATTTT. It yields the protein CATSREGGGIDTQYF. The complete variable domain, with remaining parts taken from reference TRBV15 and TRBJ2-3, reads DAMVIQNPRYQVTQFGKPVTLSCSQTLNHNVMYWYQQKSSQAPKLLFHYYDKDFNNEADTPDNFQSRRPNTSFCFLDIRSPGLGDTAMYLCATSREGGGIDTQYFGPGTRLTVL.

There are many counts of this clonotype. V usage is TRBV12-3 or TRBV12-4 and J usage is TRBJ1-2; 8 bases fit TRBD1. The CDR3 is made up of 13 amino acids. Unmatched junction bases numbered 3, after V lost 4 bases and J lost 5 bases. CDR3 bases: TGTGCCAGCAGTTCGGACAGGGAGTATGGCTACACCTTC. This encodes CASSSDREYGYTF.

There are many counts of this clonotype. The CDR3 spells CASSRTGGMNTEAFF. In nucleotides, the CDR3 is TGCGCCAGCAGCCGAACAGGGGGAATGAACACTGAAGCTTTCTTT. The chain combines TRBV5-1 with TRBJ1-1; 8 positions agree with TRBD1. CDR1 is SGHRS, CDR2 YFSETQ, per germline. The CDR3 is 15 residues long. V lost 4 bases to trimming and J lost 0 bases; unmatched junction nucleotides: 5.

In its sample, this clonotype was seen many times. This chain connects TRBV5-1 to TRBJ1-2; D unresolved. From germline, CDR1 is SGHRS and CDR2 YFSETQ. The CDR3 consists of 14 residues. Trimming removed 0 bases from V and 1 base from J, with 7 bases in between. In DNA, the CDR3 is TGCGCCAGCAGCTTGGGTGACGGTAACTATGGCTACACCTTC. Translation gives CASSLGDGNYGYTF.

This clonotype has ten or more counts. The rearrangement links TRBV29-1 to TRBJ2-5; D gene uncertain. CDR3 length: 12 residues. CDR1 and CDR2 from the germline V gene are SQVTM and ANQGSEA. Between the trimmed V and J ends, which lost 6 bases and 0 bases, there was a span of 8 bases. The chain's CDR3 is CSVAQYQETQYF. Here the CDR3 DNA reads TGCAGCGTGGCGCAGTACCAAGAGACCCAGTACTTC.

This clonotype was counted at least ten times. V gene TRBV2 combines with J gene TRBJ2-3, with D possibly being TRBD2 (5 bases). Between the trimmed V and J ends, which lost 6 bases and 1 base, there was a span of 11 bases. The germline gives CDR1 SNHLY, CDR2 FYNNEI. The CDR3 extends over 14 amino acids. CDR3 DNA sequence: TGTGCCAGCAGGAGGACTTGGGGCACAGATACGCAGTATTTT. Translated: CASRRTWGTDTQYF.

The rearrangement uses TRBV7-6 and TRBJ2-1, with D possibly called TRBD1 or TRBD2 (5 bases each). V lost 1 base to trimming and J lost 8 bases, with 18 bases between them. This CDR3 has 16 residues. The germline V gene encodes CDR1 SGHVS and CDR2 FNYEAQ. CDR3 DNA sequence: TGTGCCAGCAGCTTAGGGGCGGCAGGGAGAACCTATGAGCAGTTCTTC. Translating it yields CASSLGAAGRTYEQFF. Complete variable domain (other parts from reference TRBV7-6 and TRBJ2-1): GAGVSQSPRYKVTKRGQDVALRCDPISGHVSLYWYRQALGQGPEFLTYFNYEAQQDKSGLPNDRFSAERPEGSISTLTIQRTEQRDSAMYRCASSLGAAGRTYEQFFGPGTRLTVL.

V usage is TRBV7-2 and J usage is TRBJ2-7; the match to TRBD2 covers 10 bases. The CDR3 is 17 amino acids. Germline lookup yields CDR1 SGHTA and CDR2 FQGNSA. The V segment lost 1 base and the J segment 2 bases; nucleotides outside the gene matches: 8. The CDR3 protein is CASSLVPGTSVAYEQYF. CDR3 DNA sequence: TGTGCCAGCAGCTTAGTCCCCGGGACTAGCGTCGCCTACGAGCAGTACTTC.

In its sample, this clonotype was seen many times. The gene calls are TRBV30 and TRBJ1-2, with 8 bases fitting TRBD1. CDR1 and CDR2 (germline): GTSNPN, SVGIG (reference sequence). V dropped 2 bases and J dropped 8; count of bases not matched to a gene: 10. The length of the CDR3 is 14 residues. The chain's CDR3 is CAWSMATGGMGYTF. The CDR3 DNA reads as TGTGCCTGGAGTATGGCAACAGGGGGAATGGGCTACACCTTC. Full variable domain (missing parts from reference TRBV30 and TRBJ1-2): SQTIHQWPATLVQPVGSPLSLECTVEGTSNPNLYWYRQAAGRGLQLLFYSVGIGQISSEVPQNLSASRPQDRQFILSSKKLLLSDSGFYLCAWSMATGGMGYTFGSGTRLTVV.